This T cell receptor (beta chain) is drawn from a study of T cell responses to AZD1222 COVID-19 vaccine. Trimming took 2 bases from V and 0 from J, leaving 5 bases between them. The length of the CDR3 is 13 residues. This table comes from immunoSEQ multiplex PCR, and its TCRdb copy is limited to in-frame clones, with some not included. The table has 150,000 to 200,000 clones, approximately 90% seen once; the top ten hold less than 2%. The rearrangement links TRBV12-3 or TRBV12-4 to TRBJ2-7; unclear D gene. The source material was peripheral blood, sampled 28 days after the second AZD1222 dose. The clonotype was recovered from an adult who received the AZD1222 COVID-19 vaccine. The CDR3 region is CASSLLLSYEQYF. CDR3 DNA sequence: TGTGCCAGCAGTTTATTGCTCTCCTACGAGCAGTACTTC.